This entry features one TCR beta chain sequence. Germline V gene sequence: CDR1 LGHNA, CDR2 YSLEER. This CDR3 has 17 amino acids. Trimming took 4 bases from V and 3 from J, leaving 16 bases between them. This sample is part of a study of identical twins. TCRdb re-called the 5' RACE reads with MiXCR, one entry per CDR3 protein. The sample includes about 520,000 distinct CDR3 sequences, about 20% of them seen just once. The data also belong to a second study, concerning T cells expressing NK-cell markers.

The receptor was isolated from a woman in her late teens or twenties in good health. V and J are TRBV4-3 and TRBJ2-6; D gene ambiguous. What was sequenced was CD4+ T cells sorted from blood. The CDR3 loop reads CASSPNPAIFGANVLTF. The CDR3 nucleotides read TGCGCCAGCAGCCCCAACCCAGCTATTTTTGGGGCCAACGTCCTGACTTTC.